These 17 T cell receptor beta chains share one sample of origin, sequenced in a study of blood T cells in healthy people across ages. With a J-beta primer mix and a sample-barcoded 5' primer, a second PCR ran about 7 to 12 cycles. TCRdb used MiXCR to reprocess the 5' RACE reads, holding one entry per CDR3 protein. The repertoire includes 650,000 to 950,000 distinct CDR3 sequences, roughly 44% of them detected once, and around 21% sits in the top ten. Specimen: blood. All receptors derive from a man between 60 and 75 years old in good health.

Regarding this clonotype: It may be a read error: a sequence one base away is much more abundant. The V call is TRBV10-2, the J call TRBJ2-7; D not resolved. This CDR3 contains 14 residues. V was cut by 10 bases and J by 3 bases, with 19 bases left in between. Germline values: CDR1 WSHSY, CDR2 SAAADI. DNA for the CDR3: TGCGCCATCGAAGTGACCTCTGGGCACTACGAGCAGTACTTC. Translation: CAIEVTSGHYEQYF.

This rearrangement joins TRBV4-3 to TRBJ2-7; 12 nucleotides line up with TRBD1. Germline V lookup: CDR1 LGHNA, CDR2 YSLEER. The CDR3 runs to 14 residues. Unmatched junction bases numbered 5, after V lost 6 bases and J lost 5 bases. CDR3 sequence: CASSRRDRGHEQYF. The DNA for the CDR3 is TGCGCCAGCAGTCGTCGGGACAGGGGGCACGAGCAGTACTTC.

On this clonotype itself: A much larger clone lies a single base off, so this may be a read error. This sequence joins TRBV11-3 and TRBJ2-1, with D tentatively TRBD2 (7 bases). The CDR3 length is 14 residues. Per the germline V gene, CDR1 is SGHNT and CDR2 is YENEEA. The CDR3 coding sequence is TGTGCCGGCAGCTTAGTCGGGGGGCGGGATGAGCAGTTCTTC. The encoded protein is CAGSLVGGRDEQFF.

The V gene is TRBV28, the J gene TRBJ2-5; tentative D call: TRBD2 (6 bases). This CDR3 comprises 16 residues. Germline CDR1 and CDR2: MDHEN and SYDVKM. V was shortened by 3 bases and J by 0 bases, with 14 bases between the two germline ends. CDR3 region: CASSLKEGKYQETQYF. Written as DNA, the CDR3 is TGTGCCAGCAGTTTGAAGGAGGGCAAGTACCAAGAGACCCAGTACTTC. The full variable domain, its missing parts supplied by reference TRBV28 and TRBJ2-5, is DVKVTQSSRYLVKRTGEKVFLECVQDMDHENMFWYRQDPGLGLRLIYFSYDVKMKEKGDIPEGYSVSREKKERFSLILESASTNQTSMYLCASSLKEGKYQETQYFGPGTRLLVL.

This clonotype has a count of ten or more. The V call is TRBV6-5, the J call TRBJ2-5, with D maybe TRBD1 (6 bases). The CDR3 is made up of 17 amino acids. V was pared by 2 bases and J by 5 bases, with 21 bases between. Germline V gene lookup returns CDR1 MNHEY and CDR2 SVGAGI. Written as DNA, the CDR3 is TGTGCCAGCAGTTACGAACTCGGGACACTCTCCCCGGAGACCCAGTACTTC. This translates into CASSYELGTLSPETQYF.

V usage is TRBV16 and J usage is TRBJ1-4; D unclear. V was shortened by 5 bases and J by 8 bases, with 12 bases between the two germline ends. CDR3 size: 13 residues. CDR1 is KGHSY, CDR2 FQNENV, per germline. CDR3 region: CASSRFNGEKLFF. Here the CDR3 DNA reads TGTGCCAGCAGCAGGTTCAACGGCGAAAAACTGTTTTTT. Filled out from reference TRBV16 and TRBJ1-4, the complete variable domain reads GEEVAQTPKHLVRGEGQKAKLYCAPIKGHSYVFWYQQVLKNEFKFLISFQNENVFDETGMPKERFSAKCLPNSPCSLEIQATKLEDSAVYFCASSRFNGEKLFFGSGTQLSVL.

This clonotype appeared a single time. The chain couples TRBV28 to TRBJ2-7; D assignment may be TRBD1 or TRBD2 (7 bases each). The V gene's germline CDR1 is MDHEN and CDR2 SYDVKM. V dropped 9 bases and J dropped 5 bases, with 23 bases sitting between them. The CDR3 totals 15 residues. The CDR3 is CASLRLGRGQHEQYF. CDR3 DNA sequence: TGTGCCAGTCTACGCCTTGGGAGGGGGCAACACGAGCAGTACTTC. Complete variable domain (other parts from reference TRBV28 and TRBJ2-7): DVKVTQSSRYLVKRTGEKVFLECVQDMDHENMFWYRQDPGLGLRLIYFSYDVKMKEKGDIPEGYSVSREKKERFSLILESASTNQTSMYLCASLRLGRGQHEQYFGPGTRLTVT.

The genes are TRBV20-1 and TRBJ2-1, with 8 bases identical to TRBD1. Germline CDR1 DFQATT, CDR2 SNEGSKA (reference sequence). This CDR3 comprises 13 residues. V trimming: 5 bases; J trimming: 4 bases; junction bases outside the gene matches: 4. DNA for the CDR3: TGCAGTGCTGCAGGGGGCAGGTACAATGAGCAGTTCTTC. As protein: CSAAGGRYNEQFF.

In its sample, this clonotype was seen a few times. The J gene is TRBJ1-4, the V gene TRBV6-5, with D tentatively TRBD1 (5 bases). The CDR3 sequence is 14 residues long. Trimming removed 6 bases at V and 8 bases at J, with 16 bases between. The germline CDR1 and CDR2 sequences are MNHEY and SVGAGI. CDR3 region: CASSLRQLPEKLFF. The CDR3, as DNA: TGTGCCAGCAGCCTAAGACAGCTACCAGAAAAACTGTTTTTT.

This clonotype appeared a few times. The rearrangement links TRBV6-1 to TRBJ2-7; 10 nucleotides match TRBD1. Per germline, CDR1 MNHNS and CDR2 SASEGT. Losses at the gene ends were 6 bases for V and 3 bases for J; bases not matched to a gene: 8. CDR3 length equals 15 residues. CDR3 in DNA: TGTGCCAGCAGAGCCGGGACAGGGGCCAACTACGAGCAGTACTTC. Translation gives CASRAGTGANYEQYF.

This clonotype was observed a few times. The rearrangement uses TRBV20-1 and TRBJ2-1, with D possibly matching TRBD2 (5 bases). The CDR3 covers 12 residues. Between the trimmed V and J ends, which lost 4 bases and 8 bases, there was a span of 12 bases. The germline CDR1 and CDR2 sequences are DFQATT and SNEGSKA (reference sequence). The CDR3 bases are TGCAGTGCTATACCTACTAGTTATGAGCAGTTCTTC. Its translation is CSAIPTSYEQFF.

The chain couples TRBV25-1 to TRBJ2-3; D gene ambiguous. CDR3 length equals 12 residues. V gave up 6 bases and J gave up 2 bases, with 6 bases separating them. The germline V gene has CDR1 MGHDK and CDR2 SYGVNS. The CDR3 sequence: CASRTDTDTQYF. CDR3 sequence (DNA): TGTGCCAGCAGGACCGACACAGATACGCAGTATTTT.

This chain links TRBV6-5 with TRBJ1-6; 8 bases map to TRBD1. V dropped 2 bases and J dropped 10; count of bases not matched to a gene: 4. This CDR3 spans 14 amino acids. Germline loops: CDR1 MNHEY, CDR2 SVGAGI. DNA for the CDR3: TGTGCCAGCAGTTACGCAGGGGGCACGTCACCCCTCCACTTT. This translates into CASSYAGGTSPLHF.

The chain couples TRBV7-2 to TRBJ2-1; D call uncertain. Trimming removed 2 bases at V and 7 bases at J, with 18 bases between. Germline values: CDR1 SGHTA, CDR2 FQGNSA. The CDR3 is 16 amino acids. CDR3 amino acids: CASSLLGDSSGNEQFF. DNA of the CDR3: TGTGCCAGCAGCTTATTAGGAGATTCGAGTGGGAATGAGCAGTTCTTC. Variable domain in full (rest from reference TRBV7-2 and TRBJ2-1): GAGVSQSPSNKVTEKGKDVELRCDPISGHTALYWYRQSLGQGLEFLIYFQGNSAPDKSGLPSDRFSAERTGGSVSTLTIQRTQQEDSAVYLCASSLLGDSSGNEQFFGPGTRLTVL.

J is TRBJ2-3 and V is TRBV20-1; D is possibly TRBD2 (5 bases). Trimming pared 1 base from V and 5 bases from J, leaving 13 bases between. The CDR3 contains 14 residues. Germline CDR1 is DFQATT and CDR2 is SNEGSKA (reference sequence). The CDR3 nucleotides are TGCAGTGCTAGAGGAGGGTCCTCCGAAGATACGCAGTATTTT. This translates into CSARGGSSEDTQYF.

The chain couples TRBV7-6 to TRBJ2-5; a weak D match, TRBD2 (6 bases). The V gene's germline CDR1 is SGHVS and CDR2 FNYEAQ. The CDR3 spans 15 residues. Trimming cost V 5 bases and J 6 bases, with 19 bases left between them. The CDR3 region has the DNA TGTGCCAGCAGCAACCACGGGACTGAACTAAAGACCCAGTACTTC. As protein: CASSNHGTELKTQYF.

V gene TRBV20-1 combines with J gene TRBJ2-1, with 9 bases aligning to TRBD2. The tail of the sequence fits TRBJ2-7 better, so the J call may be wrong. The CDR3 runs 15 residues. CDR1 and CDR2 (germline): DFQATT, SNEGSKA (reference sequence). The CDR3 is CSARGQRGEYNEQYF. In DNA form, the CDR3 reads TGCAGTGCTAGAGGGCAGCGGGGGGAGTACAATGAGCAGTACTTC.